The 20 T cell receptor beta chains presented below share a single source sample, sequenced in a study of technical replicates of blood from several donors. Using immunoSEQ multiplex PCR, the repertoire was profiled, and TCRdb retains in-frame clones only, with some absent. The data contain 80,000 to 90,000 clones, about 95% of them singletons. The source material was T cells isolated from PBMCs. The source is a human donor in good health.

This clone was detected once. The chain is built from TRBV6-6 and TRBJ1-2; TRBD1 is a possible D gene (6 bases). The CDR3 contains 13 residues. Trimming removed 5 bases at V and 3 bases at J, with 10 bases between. From germline, CDR1 is MNHNY and CDR2 SVGAGI (reference sequence). This chain's CDR3 is CASSMDRYYGYTF. The DNA for the CDR3 is TGTGCCAGCAGTATGGACAGATACTATGGCTACACCTTC.

The J gene is TRBJ1-2, the V gene TRBV10-3; 9 bases line up with TRBD1. CDR3 length: 14 amino acids. Unmatched junction bases numbered 7, after V lost 8 bases and J lost 3 bases. Looked up from germline, CDR1 is ENHRY and CDR2 is SYGVKD. CDR3 sequence reads: CAIGTTGGDYGYTF. CDR3 in DNA: TGTGCCATCGGGACGACAGGGGGGGACTATGGCTACACCTTC.

The chain is built from TRBV13 and TRBJ2-7; tentatively, D is TRBD2 (7 bases). The CDR3 has 14 residues. CDR1 and CDR2 (germline): PRHDT, FYEKMQ (reference sequence). V lost 5 bases and J lost 6, with 17 bases in between. CDR3 coding DNA: TGTGCCAGCAGCCGAGGTCGGGGGGCGGGCGAGCAGTACTTC. Encoded protein: CASSRGRGAGEQYF.

The genes are TRBV19 and TRBJ1-2, with D perhaps matching TRBD1 (5 bases). Trimming cost V 1 base and J 0 bases, with 18 bases left between them. CDR1 is LNHDA, CDR2 SQIVND, per germline (reference sequence). This CDR3 is 18 amino acids long. Written as DNA, the CDR3 is TGTGCCAGTAGTATAGTCGACAGTATACCCGTAGCTAACTATGGCTACACCTTC. Amino acids: CASSIVDSIPVANYGYTF.

This clone was counted only a few times. V and J are TRBV7-9 and TRBJ1-1, with TRBD1 as a possible D gene (5 bases). Trimming left V 1 base short and J 7 bases short, with 13 bases between. The CDR3 spans 14 residues. Germline V gene lookup returns CDR1 SEHNR and CDR2 FQNEAQ (reference sequence). CDR3 bases: TGTGCCAGCAGCTTAGAGTTAAGGGGCAGTGAAGCTTTCTTT. Translating it yields CASSLELRGSEAFF.

The chain recombines TRBV2 with TRBJ2-5; TRBD1 matches 8 bases. V was pared by 10 bases and J by 1 base, with 5 bases of the junction left unmatched. The CDR3 runs to 13 residues. The germline V gene has CDR1 SNHLY and CDR2 FYNNEI. CDR3 DNA: TGTGCCACCTCGGGACAGGTCCAAGAGACCCAGTACTTC. Translated, it gives CATSGQVQETQYF. The variable domain in full, with the rest retrieved from reference TRBV2 and TRBJ2-5, is EPEVTQTPSHQVTQMGQEVILRCVPISNHLYFYWYRQILGQKVEFLVSFYNNEISEKSEIFDDQFSVERPDGSNFTLKIRSTKLEDSAMYFCATSGQVQETQYFGPGTRLLVL.

The chain carries TRBV5-6 and TRBJ2-4; 7 bases fit TRBD1. CDR1 is SGHDT, CDR2 YYEEEE, per germline. The V and J ends lost 4 bases and 5 bases, in that order; junction bases with no gene match: 3. The CDR3 extends over 13 amino acids. The CDR3 coding sequence is TGTGCCAGCAGCCCTGGGACAGAAAACATTCAGTACTTC. This gives the protein CASSPGTENIQYF.

The chain carries TRBV7-8 and TRBJ1-5; 7 nucleotides line up with TRBD1. CDR1 is SGHVS, CDR2 FQNEAQ, per germline. Germline trimming cut 1 base from V and 0 bases from J; bases unmatched to any gene: 3. CDR3 length equals 16 residues. The CDR3 coding sequence is TGTGCCAGCAGCTTAGTTGGGGACAGTAGCAATCAGCCCCAGCATTTT. Its translation is CASSLVGDSSNQPQHF.

This chain connects TRBV4-2 to TRBJ2-7; D perhaps matches TRBD1 (6 bases). The CDR3 spans 13 residues. Germline-derived CDR1 and CDR2 are LGHNA and YNFKEQ. V shed 2 bases and J shed 3 bases, with 8 bases lying between them. The CDR3 here is CASSQSDSYEQYF. In DNA form, the CDR3 reads TGTGCCAGCAGCCAATCGGACAGCTACGAGCAGTACTTC.

This clone has a handful of counts. This sequence joins TRBV4-1 and TRBJ2-2; 8 nucleotides align to TRBD2. Trimming removed 3 bases from V and 2 bases from J; junction bases left unmatched: 5. The CDR3 contains 16 residues. The germline V gene has CDR1 MGHRA and CDR2 YSYEKL. The CDR3 here is CASSQSGGLNTGELFF. CDR3 nucleotides: TGCGCCAGCAGCCAGAGCGGGGGACTCAACACCGGGGAGCTGTTTTTT.

The gene calls are TRBV30 and TRBJ2-5; the D gene is possibly TRBD2 (5 bases). This CDR3 is 11 amino acids long. The V end lost 3 bases, the J end lost 5 bases, and 7 bases lay between the germline ends. Germline CDR1 and CDR2: GTSNPN and SVGIG (reference sequence). CDR3 in amino acids: CAWRRVETQYF. In DNA form, the CDR3 reads TGTGCCTGGAGGAGGGTGGAGACCCAGTACTTC.

This clone came up once. This chain connects TRBV4-1 to TRBJ2-1, with 9 bases that match TRBD2. V trimming: 5 bases; J trimming: 0 bases; junction bases outside the gene matches: 8. CDR1 is MGHRA and CDR2 is YSYEKL in the germline V gene. The length of the CDR3 is 17 residues. The CDR3, as DNA: TGCGCCAGCAGCAAGGAAAGTAGCGGGAGCTCCTACAATGAGCAGTTCTTC. The encoded protein is CASSKESSGSSYNEQFF.

The chain has TRBV11-2 and TRBJ1-2; possible D gene TRBD1, 5 bases. The V end lost 4 bases, the J end lost 2 bases, and 14 bases lay between the germline ends. The CDR3 contains 15 residues. CDR1 and CDR2 (germline): SGHAT, FQNNGV. CDR3 sequence (DNA): TGTGCCAGCAGCTCACCACCCGGGGGGAACTATGGCTACACCTTC. It is translated as CASSSPPGGNYGYTF.

This clone was observed once. The V and J genes are TRBV5-5 and TRBJ2-7; D is possibly TRBD2 (5 bases). V dropped 0 bases and J dropped 6 bases, with 16 bases sitting between them. Germline CDR1 SGHKS, CDR2 YYEKEE (reference sequence). The CDR3 consists of 15 residues. CDR3 nucleotide sequence: TGTGCCAGCAGCTTGGGGGAGAATATTTTAGGCGAGCAGTACTTC. Encoded protein: CASSLGENILGEQYF.

The V gene is TRBV4-1, the J gene TRBJ2-4; tentatively, D is TRBD1 (5 bases). The germline V gene has CDR1 MGHRA and CDR2 YSYEKL. The V gene lost 0 bases and the J gene lost 6 bases, with 15 bases spanning the gap. This CDR3 region has 16 residues. The CDR3 protein is CASSQEFPGRLNIQYF. The CDR3 coding sequence is TGCGCCAGCAGCCAAGAATTCCCAGGGCGATTAAACATTCAGTACTTC.

The rearrangement joins TRBV11-2 to TRBJ2-7; 11 bases line up with TRBD1. This CDR3 is 16 amino acids long. The germline gives CDR1 SGHAT, CDR2 FQNNGV. V lost 5 bases and J lost 4; bases outside the gene matches: 10. CDR3 bases: TGTGCCAGCAGCGGATTGGCAGGACAGGGGGCTTACGAGCAGTACTTC. Amino acids: CASSGLAGQGAYEQYF.

The rearrangement joins TRBV2 to TRBJ1-2; 8 bases agree with TRBD1. CDR3 length: 14 residues. V trimming: 3 bases; J trimming: 5 bases; junction bases outside the gene matches: 5. CDR1 is SNHLY, CDR2 FYNNEI, per germline. The DNA of the CDR3 is TGTGCCAGCAGTGACCAGGGGGCCGTGTATGGCTACACCTTC. Protein: CASSDQGAVYGYTF.

This clone was counted a single time. In nucleotides, the CDR3 is TGTGCCAGCAGCCGAGGGACAGGGTGGGAGCCCCAGCATTTT. It is translated as CASSRGTGWEPQHF. The chain joins TRBV7-8 to TRBJ1-5; 9 bases align to TRBD1. Germline assignment: CDR1 SGHVS and CDR2 FQNEAQ. The CDR3 consists of 14 residues. V dropped 5 bases and J dropped 8; count of bases not matched to a gene: 7.

This rearrangement joins TRBV30 to TRBJ2-4; 7 nucleotides match TRBD2. Germline lookup yields CDR1 GTSNPN and CDR2 SVGIG (reference sequence). The CDR3 consists of 14 residues. V lost 2 bases and J lost 8; bases outside the gene matches: 9. The CDR3: CAWSLGGIVDIQYF. The CDR3 DNA follows: TGTGCCTGGAGTCTGGGGGGGATAGTGGACATTCAGTACTTC. The variable domain in full, with the rest retrieved from reference TRBV30 and TRBJ2-4, is SQTIHQWPATLVQPVGSPLSLECTVEGTSNPNLYWYRQAAGRGLQLLFYSVGIGQISSEVPQNLSASRPQDRQFILSSKKLLLSDSGFYLCAWSLGGIVDIQYFGAGTRLSVL.

This chain connects TRBV18 to TRBJ2-7, with D uncertain. CDR1 and CDR2 (germline): KGHSH, LQKENI. The CDR3 covers 17 residues. V was trimmed by 0 bases and J by 0 bases, leaving 15 bases between them. The CDR3 DNA sequence: TGTGCCAGCTCACCACCTGTCGGAGTAGATTTCTCCTACGAGCAGTACTTC. It yields the protein CASSPPVGVDFSYEQYF.